This is a list of T cell receptor beta chains from one sample in a study of CD8+CD57+ T cells in acquired aplastic anemia. TCRdb re-analysed the reads in MiXCR, keeping a single row per CDR3 protein. The repertoire has around 170,000 distinct CDR3 sequences, about 47% of them found once; the top ten carry under 3%. The sample was sorted CD4+, CD8+, or CD8+CD57+ T cells (not recorded which) from PBMCs. These receptors were collected from a human donor in good health. The CDR3 runs from the conserved cysteine through the conserved F or W. A D gene is named only where the DNA matches it firmly. Some rows have no size entry. The others give once, few or many, or a class for an expanded clone.

>TRBJ1-1|-|TRBV18|TRBD1
CASSPGGGGAGTEAFF
TGTGCCAGCTCACCAGGGGGAGGGGGCGCCGGCACTGAAGCTTTCTTT
>TRBJ1-1|-|TRBV11-2|-
CASSLERTEAFF
TGTGCCAGCAGCTTAGAGAGGACTGAAGCTTTCTTT
>TRBJ2-1|-|TRBV6-1|TRBD1
CASTGQANEQFF
TGTGCCAGCACCGGACAGGCGAATGAGCAGTTCTTC
>TRBJ2-7|many|TRBV11-2|-
CASSSNNYEQYF
TGTGCCAGCAGCTCGAACAACTACGAGCAGTACTTC
>TRBJ1-1|-|TRBV29-1|-
CSVVWEHRNTEAFF
TGCAGCGTTGTCTGGGAACATCGGAACACTGAAGCTTTCTTT
>TRBJ1-5|-|TRBV7-9|-
CASSLAVNQPQHF
TGTGCCAGCAGCTTAGCGGTCAATCAGCCCCAGCATTTT
>TRBJ1-3|many|TRBV15|-
CATSRVHSSSSGNTIYF
TGTGCCACCAGCAGAGTTCACTCATCGAGCTCTGGAAACACCATATATTTT
>TRBJ1-2|-|TRBV9|-
CASSVDPSNYGYTF
TGTGCCAGCAGCGTAGATCCATCTAACTATGGCTACACCTTC
>TRBJ1-1|few|TRBV12-3/TRBV12-4|-
CASSLGGDTEAFF
TGTGCCAGCAGCTTGGGTGGGGACACTGAAGCTTTCTTT
>TRBJ1-5|-|TRBV2|-
CASSDGFSNQPQHF
TGTGCCAGCAGTGACGGGTTTAGCAATCAGCCCCAGCATTTT
>TRBJ1-3|many|TRBV14|-
CASSQRSTIYF
TGTGCCAGCAGCCAGAGGAGCACCATATATTTT
>TRBJ2-3|-|TRBV12-3/TRBV12-4|TRBD1
CASSKGTGRTQYF
TGTGCCAGCAGCAAAGGGACAGGACGAACGCAGTATTTT
>TRBJ2-1|-|TRBV19|-
CASSRRDEQFF
TGTGCCAGTAGTAGGAGGGATGAGCAATTCTTC
>TRBJ2-5|few|TRBV7-8|-
CASSWWQETQYF
TGTGCCAGCAGCTGGTGGCAGGAGACCCAGTACTTC
>TRBJ2-4|few|TRBV14|-
CASSQDPGTSHIQYF
TGTGCCAGCAGCCAAGATCCCGGGACCTCGCACATTCAGTACTTC
>TRBJ2-1|few|TRBV5-4|TRBD2
CATGLAGGGKQFF
TGTGCCACCGGACTAGCGGGAGGCGGGAAGCAGTTCTTC
>TRBJ1-3|-|TRBV5-1|-
CASSSALGNTIYF
TGCGCCAGCAGCAGTGCTCTTGGAAACACCATATATTTT
>TRBJ2-7|many|TRBV5-6|-
CASSPRGRGLYEQYF
TGTGCCAGCAGCCCAAGGGGCAGGGGTCTCTACGAGCAGTACTTC
>TRBJ2-1|many|TRBV20-1|-
CSARVLGVGNEQFF
TGCAGTGCTAGAGTACTGGGAGTCGGCAATGAGCAGTTCTTC
>TRBJ1-1|-|TRBV10-3|TRBD1
CAISESLGGGAGIAFF
TGTGCCATCAGTGAGTCCTTGGGAGGGGGCGCGGGAATAGCTTTCTTT
>TRBJ2-1|many|TRBV20-1|-
CSANRALSSYNEQFF
TGCAGTGCTAACCGGGCGCTTAGCTCCTACAATGAGCAGTTCTTC
>TRBJ2-1|many|TRBV6-1|-
CASSDRVGKFF
TGTGCCAGCAGTGACAGGGTCGGGAAGTTCTTC
>TRBJ2-1|many|TRBV29-1|-
CSVEPQYNEQFF
TGCAGCGTTGAACCACAGTACAATGAGCAGTTCTTC